This T cell receptor beta chain was found in a study of T cell responses to AZD1222 COVID-19 vaccine. Study observations and caveats: Baseline seropositives among AZD1222 recipients totaled only 5 to 7. The donor cohort was predominantly white British with a female majority, and clonal diversity may have been underestimated.

Of note for this clone: Antigen unknown.

V shed 0 bases, J shed 8 bases, and the junction held 6 bases outside the gene matches. The CDR3 loop spans 14 amino acids. CDR1 SGHVS and CDR2 FNYEAQ come from the germline V gene. The table came from immunoSEQ multiplex PCR; TCRdb's copy has only in-frame clones and leaves some out. This table holds some 110,000 clones, around 89% found once. The chain recombines TRBV7-6 with TRBJ1-2; TRBD1 matches 7 bases. The TCR sequence derives from an adult who received the AZD1222 COVID-19 vaccine. Sequenced here: peripheral blood, sampled 28 days after the second AZD1222 dose. CDR3 nucleotide sequence: TGTGCCAGCAGCTTAGCCGGGGACAGCCGCGGCTACACCTTC. Amino acids: CASSLAGDSRGYTF.